Presented here are 31 T cell receptor beta chains from one specimen sequenced in a study of OX40 agonist ivuxolimab in advanced cancers. Sequenced by immunoSEQ multiplex PCR; TCRdb stores in-frame clones only, minus some. The sample carries roughly 100,000 clones, 70% to 90% recorded once. The sequencing used CD4+ or CD8+ T cells sorted from blood, collected in a trial of the OX40 agonist ivuxolimab. Source of these receptors: an adult with an advanced solid tumor such as melanoma, head and neck, liver or kidney cancer.

The chain carries TRBV4-1 and TRBJ2-1; 9 positions agree with TRBD2. V shed 1 base, J shed 4 bases, and the junction held 5 bases outside the gene matches. CDR3 size: 16 residues. CDR1 is MGHRA, CDR2 YSYEKL, per germline. In DNA, the CDR3 is TGCGCCAGCAGCCAAGGGGCGGGAGGGATATACAATGAGCAGTTCTTC. Residues: CASSQGAGGIYNEQFF.

This clone turned up a few times. The gene calls are TRBV28 and TRBJ2-7; a possible D gene is TRBD2 (6 bases). The CDR3 runs to 16 residues. Germline CDR1 reads MDHEN; CDR2 reads SYDVKM. Trimming pared 6 bases from V and 5 bases from J, leaving 23 bases between. The CDR3 bases are TGTGCCAGCAGCCCCGGGGGAGCGGCCCGTCGGGACGAGCAGTACTTC. This encodes CASSPGGAARRDEQYF.

V usage is TRBV2 and J usage is TRBJ1-1; no definite D call. The length of the CDR3 is 14 residues. Germline CDR1 and CDR2: SNHLY and FYNNEI. V was cut by 5 bases and J by 1 base, with 11 bases left in between. CDR3 sequence (DNA): TGTGCCAGCAGTCTACGGACGGGGAACACTGAAGCTTTCTTT. Translating it yields CASSLRTGNTEAFF.

V is TRBV6-5 and J is TRBJ1-4; D remains unclear. Per the germline V gene, CDR1 is MNHEY and CDR2 is SVGAGI. The V end was cut by 6 bases, the J end by 7 bases, with 6 bases between. CDR3 length: 11 residues. The CDR3 DNA follows: TGTGCCAGCAGATACGGTGAAAAACTGTTTTTT. The encoded protein is CASRYGEKLFF.

The J gene is TRBJ1-5, the V gene TRBV5-6; D unresolved. Germline loops: CDR1 SGHDT, CDR2 YYEEEE. The CDR3 is 16 residues long. Trimming left V 0 bases short and J 0 bases short, with 10 bases between. Here the CDR3 DNA reads TGTGCCAGCAGCTTGGCGCAAGGGTATAGCAATCAGCCCCAGCATTTT. Translated, it gives CASSLAQGYSNQPQHF.

The chain joins TRBV19 to TRBJ2-2; D remains ambiguous. V lost 3 bases to trimming and J lost 4 bases, with 9 bases between them. CDR3 length equals 14 residues. Germline assignment: CDR1 LNHDA and CDR2 SQIVND (reference sequence). This chain's CDR3 is CASSINSITGELFF. The CDR3 DNA follows: TGTGCCAGTAGTATTAACAGCATCACCGGGGAGCTGTTTTTT.

The rearrangement links TRBV11-2 to TRBJ2-1; the D gene could be TRBD1 or TRBD2 (5 bases each). There are 14 residues in the CDR3. Germline lookup yields CDR1 SGHAT and CDR2 FQNNGV. Deletions cut 4 bases from V and 5 bases from J, with 12 bases between. As DNA, the CDR3 is TGTGCCAGCAGCTCTAGCCCACAGGACAATGAGCAGTTCTTC. It codes for CASSSSPQDNEQFF.

This chain joins TRBV10-1 and TRBJ2-1; no reliable D call. V was cut by 2 bases and J by 8 bases, with 13 bases left in between. This CDR3 has 14 amino acids. Looked up from germline, CDR1 is WNHNN and CDR2 is SYGVQD (reference sequence). The CDR3 region is CASSEDNLGDEQFF. CDR3 in DNA: TGCGCCAGCAGTGAGGATAACCTTGGGGATGAGCAGTTCTTC.

This chain connects TRBV19 to TRBJ2-7; maybe TRBD1 (5 bases). The CDR3 has 14 amino acids. Germline lookup yields CDR1 LNHDA and CDR2 SQIVND (reference sequence). Trimming took 6 bases from V and 5 from J, leaving 17 bases between them. CDR3: CASRNSSGAHEQYF. The DNA for the CDR3 is TGTGCCAGTAGGAACAGCTCTGGGGCCCACGAGCAGTACTTC.

The table lists this clone with a count of one. In DNA, the CDR3 is TGCAGTGCGAGGACAGATGGCTACACCTTC. Translated: CSARTDGYTF. This sequence joins TRBV20-1 and TRBJ1-2, with D perhaps matching TRBD1 (6 bases). Germline CDR1 and CDR2: DFQATT and SNEGSKA (reference sequence). V was pared by 6 bases and J by 6 bases, with 8 bases between. The length of the CDR3 is 10 residues.

The V call is TRBV10-1, the J call TRBJ2-5, with a possible D match to TRBD1 (5 bases). The CDR3 has 14 residues. Germline loops: CDR1 WNHNN, CDR2 SYGVQD (reference sequence). V lost 6 bases and J lost 5, with 16 bases in between. CDR3 loop: CASRRTHGRETQYF. CDR3 sequence (DNA): TGCGCCAGCAGACGGACACACGGTAGGGAGACCCAGTACTTC.

The chain's CDR3 is CASSLWAGTGGIEQFF. The CDR3 region has the DNA TGTGCCAGCAGTTTATGGGCCGGGACAGGGGGTATTGAGCAGTTCTTC. This rearrangement joins TRBV28 to TRBJ2-1; TRBD1 agrees at 11 bases. The CDR3 sequence is 16 residues long. Looked up from germline, CDR1 is MDHEN and CDR2 is SYDVKM. J lost 9 bases, V lost 0 bases, and 7 bases had no gene match. The full variable domain, rest sourced from reference TRBV28 and TRBJ2-1, is DVKVTQSSRYLVKRTGEKVFLECVQDMDHENMFWYRQDPGLGLRLIYFSYDVKMKEKGDIPEGYSVSREKKERFSLILESASTNQTSMYLCASSLWAGTGGIEQFFGPGTRLTVL.

The chain's CDR3 is CASSLPGANVLTF. CDR3 nucleotides: TGTGCCAGCAGCTTACCTGGGGCCAACGTCCTGACTTTC. V is TRBV7-3 and J is TRBJ2-6, with D unresolved. CDR1 is SGHTA and CDR2 is FQGTGA in the germline V gene. This CDR3 contains 13 residues. Trimming removed 2 bases from V and 2 bases from J, with 1 base in between.

The chain is built from TRBV4-1 and TRBJ2-3, with 7 positions matching TRBD2. Losses at the gene ends were 2 bases for V and 0 bases for J; bases not matched to a gene: 8. This CDR3 is built from 17 residues. CDR1 and CDR2 (germline): MGHRA, YSYEKL. The CDR3 region has the DNA TGCGCCAGCAGCCAAAGAACTCCTAGCGGAAGCACAGATACGCAGTATTTT. Amino acids: CASSQRTPSGSTDTQYF.

CDR3 protein: CASSDFTTGTSVNEQFF. The DNA of the CDR3 is TGTGCCAGCAGTGATTTTACGACCGGGACTAGCGTAAATGAGCAGTTCTTC. This chain uses TRBV25-1 with TRBJ2-1, with 10 bases lining up with TRBD2. Germline V lookup: CDR1 MGHDK, CDR2 SYGVNS. This CDR3 contains 17 residues. The junction had 12 bases not matched to a gene; V was cut back by 3 bases and J by 7 bases.

The J gene is TRBJ2-5, the V gene TRBV28; no clear D. Per the germline V gene, CDR1 is MDHEN and CDR2 is SYDVKM. The germline V and J ends were trimmed by 5 bases and 5 bases, with 12 bases remaining between them. This CDR3 has 13 residues. In DNA form, the CDR3 reads TGTGCCAGCAGTCCGCGGTATTCGGAGACCCAGTACTTC. Translation gives CASSPRYSETQYF.

The chain recombines TRBV23-1 with TRBJ2-1, with D unclear. TRBV23-1 is known as an ORF, though its function is uncertain. The CDR3 extends over 17 amino acids. The V end was cut by 3 bases, the J end by 4 bases, with 19 bases between. CDR3 residues: CASSHPPPRWEYNEQFF. As DNA, the CDR3 is TGCGCCAGCAGTCATCCCCCTCCCCGGTGGGAATACAATGAGCAGTTCTTC.

The V and J genes are TRBV2 and TRBJ1-6; 7 bases are a match to TRBD1. Germline V lookup: CDR1 SNHLY, CDR2 FYNNEI. The CDR3 contains 15 residues. V trimming: 4 bases; J trimming: 9 bases; junction bases outside the gene matches: 9. CDR3 protein: CASSATGQPLSPLHF. The CDR3 nucleotides read TGTGCCAGCAGTGCTACGGGACAGCCACTTTCACCCCTCCACTTT.

This chain connects TRBV18 to TRBJ2-2; perhaps TRBD1 as D (6 bases). The germline CDR1 and CDR2 sequences are KGHSH and LQKENI. The CDR3 has 12 amino acids. V lost 3 bases and J 7 bases, leaving 6 bases between the germline ends. In DNA, the CDR3 is TGTGCCAGCTCACCGGACAGCGGGGAGCTGTTTTTT. Protein: CASSPDSGELFF.

The chain is built from TRBV6-5 and TRBJ1-1; unclear D gene. CDR3 length: 13 amino acids. V was trimmed by 0 bases and J by 6 bases, leaving 8 bases between them. Per germline, CDR1 MNHEY and CDR2 SVGAGI. The CDR3 loop reads CASSYSQAAEAFF. The CDR3 DNA is TGTGCCAGCAGTTACTCCCAGGCGGCTGAAGCTTTCTTT.

The V gene is TRBV30, the J gene TRBJ2-7; 8 bases line up with TRBD2. Germline trimming cut 8 bases from V and 0 bases from J; bases unmatched to any gene: 3. This CDR3 has 12 amino acids. Germline V gene data show CDR1 as GTSNPN and CDR2 as SVGIG (reference sequence). CDR3 protein: CAGGRFSYEQYF. The DNA of the CDR3 is TGTGCCGGCGGGAGGTTCTCCTACGAGCAGTACTTC.

The gene calls are TRBV7-3 and TRBJ2-5; 7 bases line up with TRBD2. Per the germline V gene, CDR1 is SGHTA and CDR2 is FQGTGA. The CDR3 loop spans 14 amino acids. V gave up 1 base and J gave up 5 bases; unmatched junction bases: 4. The CDR3: CASSLMAGAETQYF. As DNA, the CDR3 is TGTGCCAGCAGCTTAATGGCGGGAGCGGAGACCCAGTACTTC. Full variable domain (outside the CDR3, taken from reference TRBV7-3 and TRBJ2-5): GAGVSQTPSNKVTEKGKYVELRCDPISGHTALYWYRQSLGQGPEFLIYFQGTGAADDSGLPNDRFFAVRPEGSVSTLKIQRTERGDSAVYLCASSLMAGAETQYFGPGTRLLVL.

V is TRBV19 and J is TRBJ2-1; D is unclear. Germline CDR1 is LNHDA and CDR2 is SQIVND (reference sequence). V was clipped by 3 bases and J by 8 bases, with 5 bases between them. The CDR3 covers 11 residues. The DNA for the CDR3 is TGTGCCAGTAGTATGGGCGATGAGCAGTTCTTC. Translated: CASSMGDEQFF.

The J gene is TRBJ2-3, the V gene TRBV7-8; 11 bases fit TRBD2. Unmatched junction bases numbered 4, after V lost 3 bases and J lost 5 bases. This CDR3 has 15 amino acids. Germline assignment: CDR1 SGHVS and CDR2 FQNEAQ. CDR3 sequence reads: CASSLLGLAGDTQYF. For the CDR3, the DNA is TGTGCCAGCAGCTTGCTTGGACTAGCGGGAGATACGCAGTATTTT.

V is TRBV19 and J is TRBJ2-5; TRBD2 matches 7 bases. There are 15 residues in the CDR3. V was clipped by 2 bases and J by 2 bases; unmatched bases: 5. Germline values: CDR1 LNHDA, CDR2 SQIVND (reference sequence). The CDR3 sequence is CASSIQVGGQETQYF. The CDR3 region has the DNA TGTGCCAGTAGTATACAGGTCGGGGGGCAAGAGACCCAGTACTTC.

The chain has TRBV28 and TRBJ1-2; the D gene is possibly TRBD1 (6 bases). This CDR3 has 14 amino acids. Trimming removed 5 bases from V and 8 bases from J, with 18 bases in between. The V gene's germline CDR1 is MDHEN and CDR2 SYDVKM. DNA for the CDR3: TGTGCCAGCAGTCCCCCGTTCGGAGACAGGGGCTACACCTTC. It codes for CASSPPFGDRGYTF.

This clone was recorded a few times. The chain couples TRBV7-9 to TRBJ2-7, with 9 bases matching TRBD1. Germline V lookup: CDR1 SEHNR, CDR2 FQNEAQ (reference sequence). The junction had 3 bases not matched to a gene; V was cut back by 6 bases and J by 0 bases. This CDR3 comprises 14 residues. The CDR3 nucleotides are TGTGCCAGCAGTGGGACAGGGACCTCCTACGAGCAGTACTTC. Its protein product is CASSGTGTSYEQYF.

The V and J genes are TRBV5-6 and TRBJ1-1, with D perhaps TRBD1 (6 bases). In germline, CDR1 is SGHDT, CDR2 YYEEEE. The length of the CDR3 is 14 residues. V lost 0 bases to trimming and J lost 9 bases, with 15 bases between them. This CDR3 is CASSLDAGAGKAFF. CDR3 nucleotides: TGTGCCAGCAGCTTGGATGCGGGGGCTGGGAAAGCTTTCTTT.

This clone has only a few counts. J is TRBJ2-7 and V is TRBV7-2; D unclear. CDR3 length: 13 residues. V was cut by 3 bases and J by 6 bases, with 12 bases left in between. Per germline, CDR1 SGHTA and CDR2 FQGNSA. CDR3 protein: CASSFIKPGEQYF. DNA for the CDR3: TGTGCCAGCAGCTTTATAAAGCCGGGCGAGCAGTACTTC.

This clone came up once. The V and J genes are TRBV7-4 and TRBJ1-5; weak D call: TRBD1 (5 bases). The CDR3 totals 15 residues. Trimming took 5 bases from V and 0 from J, leaving 11 bases between them. Looked up from germline, CDR1 is SGHVT and CDR2 is SQSDAQ. The CDR3 protein is CASSPPGNSNQPQHF. DNA of the CDR3: TGTGCCAGCAGCCCCCCAGGGAATAGCAATCAGCCCCAGCATTTT.

As for this clone: The junction shows a germline mismatch at one end, possibly a read error. The rearrangement uses TRBV28 and TRBJ2-7; D unclear. The CDR3 has 15 amino acids. Germline CDR1 and CDR2: MDHEN and SYDVKM. Here the CDR3 reads CASSPMIGRSYEQYF. The CDR3, as DNA: TGCGCCAGCAGCCCCATGATAGGCCGTTCCTACGAGCAGTACTTC.